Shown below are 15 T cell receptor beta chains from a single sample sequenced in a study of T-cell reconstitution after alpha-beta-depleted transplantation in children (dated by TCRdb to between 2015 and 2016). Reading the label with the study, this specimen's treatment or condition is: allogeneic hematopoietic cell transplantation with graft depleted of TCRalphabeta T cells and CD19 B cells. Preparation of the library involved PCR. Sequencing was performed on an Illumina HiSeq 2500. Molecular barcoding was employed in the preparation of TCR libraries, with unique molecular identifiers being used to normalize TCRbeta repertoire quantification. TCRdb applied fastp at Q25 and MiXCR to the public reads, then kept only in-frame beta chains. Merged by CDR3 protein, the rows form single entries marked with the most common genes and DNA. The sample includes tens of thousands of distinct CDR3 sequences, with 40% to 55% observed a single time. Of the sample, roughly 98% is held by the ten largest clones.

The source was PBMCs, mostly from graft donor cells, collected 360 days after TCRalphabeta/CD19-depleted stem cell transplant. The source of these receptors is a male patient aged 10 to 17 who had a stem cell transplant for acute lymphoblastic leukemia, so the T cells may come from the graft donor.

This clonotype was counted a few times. The CDR3 DNA is TGCAGTGCTAGAGGGGGGGGAGGACAGCCCCAGCATTTT. Residues: CSARGGGGQPQHF. The V and J genes are TRBV20-1 and TRBJ1-5; D is perhaps TRBD1 (5 bases). Trimming cost V 1 base and J 7 bases, with 11 bases left between them. Germline CDR1 reads DFQATT; CDR2 reads SNEGSKA (reference sequence). The CDR3 totals 13 residues.

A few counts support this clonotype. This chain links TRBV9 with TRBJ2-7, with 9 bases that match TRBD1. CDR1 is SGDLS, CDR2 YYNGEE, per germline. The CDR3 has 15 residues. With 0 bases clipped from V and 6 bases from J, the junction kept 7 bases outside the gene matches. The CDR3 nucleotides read TGTGCCAGCAGCGTAGAAGGGACAGGGAATAGCGAGCAGTACTTC. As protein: CASSVEGTGNSEQYF.

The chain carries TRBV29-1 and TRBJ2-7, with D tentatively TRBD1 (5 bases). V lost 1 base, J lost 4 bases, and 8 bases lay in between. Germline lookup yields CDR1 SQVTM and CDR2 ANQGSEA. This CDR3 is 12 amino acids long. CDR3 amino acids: CSVEAGPYEQYF. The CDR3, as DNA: TGCAGCGTTGAAGCAGGGCCGTACGAGCAGTACTTC.

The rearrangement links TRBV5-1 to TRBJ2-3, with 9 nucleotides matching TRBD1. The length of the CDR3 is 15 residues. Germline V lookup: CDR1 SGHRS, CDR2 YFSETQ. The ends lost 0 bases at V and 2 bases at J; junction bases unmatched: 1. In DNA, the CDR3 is TGCGCCAGCAGCTTGGACAGGGGGCTCACAGATACGCAGTATTTT. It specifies CASSLDRGLTDTQYF.

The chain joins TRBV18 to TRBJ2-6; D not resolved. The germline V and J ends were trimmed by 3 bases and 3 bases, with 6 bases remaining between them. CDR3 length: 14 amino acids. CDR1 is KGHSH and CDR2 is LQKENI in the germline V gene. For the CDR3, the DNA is TGTGCCAGCTCACCCACCATTGGGGCCAACGTCCTGACTTTC. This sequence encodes CASSPTIGANVLTF.

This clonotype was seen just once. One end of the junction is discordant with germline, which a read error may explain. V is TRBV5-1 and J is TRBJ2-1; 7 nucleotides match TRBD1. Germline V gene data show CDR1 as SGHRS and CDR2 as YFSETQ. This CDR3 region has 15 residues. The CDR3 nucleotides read TGCGCCAGCAGTTTGGGACAGCTCTCCTACAATGAGCAGTTCTTC. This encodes CASSLGQLSYNEQFF.

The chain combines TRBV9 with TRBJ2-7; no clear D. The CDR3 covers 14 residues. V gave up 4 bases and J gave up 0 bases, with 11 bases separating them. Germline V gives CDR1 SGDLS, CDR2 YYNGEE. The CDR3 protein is CASSPGGVSYEQYF. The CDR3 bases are TGTGCCAGCAGCCCCGGTGGGGTCTCCTACGAGCAGTACTTC.

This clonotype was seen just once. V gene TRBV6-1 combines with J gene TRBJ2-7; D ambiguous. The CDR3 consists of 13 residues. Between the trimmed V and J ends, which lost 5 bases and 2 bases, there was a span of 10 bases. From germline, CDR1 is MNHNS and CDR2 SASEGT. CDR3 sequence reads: CASSQLSPYEQYF. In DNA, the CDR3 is TGTGCCAGCAGTCAACTCAGCCCCTACGAGCAGTACTTC.

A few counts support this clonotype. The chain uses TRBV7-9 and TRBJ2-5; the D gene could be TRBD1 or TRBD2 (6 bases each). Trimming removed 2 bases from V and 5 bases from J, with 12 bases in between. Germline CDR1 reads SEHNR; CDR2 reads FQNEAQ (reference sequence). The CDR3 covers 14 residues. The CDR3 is CASSLPGAGETQYF. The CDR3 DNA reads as TGTGCCAGCAGCTTACCGGGGGCAGGGGAGACCCAGTACTTC.

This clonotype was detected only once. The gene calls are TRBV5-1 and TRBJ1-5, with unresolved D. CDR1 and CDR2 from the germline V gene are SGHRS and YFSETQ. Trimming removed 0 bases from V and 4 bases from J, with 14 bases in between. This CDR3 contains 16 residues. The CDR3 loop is CASSLGQDPYNQPQHF. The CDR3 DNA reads TGCGCCAGCAGCTTGGGGCAGGACCCTTATAATCAGCCCCAGCATTTT. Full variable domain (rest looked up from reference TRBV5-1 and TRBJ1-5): KAGVTQTPRYLIKTRGQQVTLSCSPISGHRSVSWYQQTPGQGLQFLFEYFSETQRNKGNFPGRFSGRQFSNSRSEMNVSTLELGDSALYLCASSLGQDPYNQPQHFGDGTRLSIL.

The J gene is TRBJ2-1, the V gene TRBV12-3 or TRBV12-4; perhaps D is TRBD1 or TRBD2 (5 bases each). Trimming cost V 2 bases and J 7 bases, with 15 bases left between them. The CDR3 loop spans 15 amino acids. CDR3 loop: CASSLRTAWGNEQFF. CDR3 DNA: TGTGCCAGCAGTTTACGGACGGCTTGGGGGAATGAGCAGTTCTTC.

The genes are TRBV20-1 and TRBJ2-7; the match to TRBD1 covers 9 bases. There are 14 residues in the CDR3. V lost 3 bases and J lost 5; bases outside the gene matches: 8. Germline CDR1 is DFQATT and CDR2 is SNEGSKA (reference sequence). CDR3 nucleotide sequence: TGCAGTGCTAGCCAATGGACAGGGGACAACGAGCAGTACTTC. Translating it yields CSASQWTGDNEQYF.

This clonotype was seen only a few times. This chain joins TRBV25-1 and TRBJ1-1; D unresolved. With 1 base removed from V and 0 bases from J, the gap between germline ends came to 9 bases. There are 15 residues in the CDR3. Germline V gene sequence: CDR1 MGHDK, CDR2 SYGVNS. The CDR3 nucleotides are TGTGCCAGCAGTGAATTGGAGGGTCTGAACACTGAAGCTTTCTTT. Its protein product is CASSELEGLNTEAFF.

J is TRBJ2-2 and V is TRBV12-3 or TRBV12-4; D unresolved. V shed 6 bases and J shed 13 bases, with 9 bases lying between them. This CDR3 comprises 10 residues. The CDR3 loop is CASRGGALFF. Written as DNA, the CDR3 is TGTGCCAGCAGGGGTGGTGCGCTGTTTTTT.

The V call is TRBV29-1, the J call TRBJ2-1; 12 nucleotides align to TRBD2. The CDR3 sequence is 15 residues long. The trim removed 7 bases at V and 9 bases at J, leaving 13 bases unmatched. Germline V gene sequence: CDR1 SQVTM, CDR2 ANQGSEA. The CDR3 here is CSAPPLAGGRGEQFF. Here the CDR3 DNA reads TGCAGCGCCCCCCCTCTAGCGGGGGGGCGAGGTGAGCAGTTCTTC.